The clone carrying this T cell receptor (beta chain) was counted ten times or more. Its antigen is unknown. The record originates from a study of CD8 T cells in ankylosing spondylitis. Study-level findings and limits: Earlier studies detected some motif variants in reactive arthritis synovial fluid and blood.

The CDR3 length is 15 residues. Trimming stripped 0 bases from V and 2 bases from J, with 12 bases between. Germline V gene data show CDR1 as SGDLS and CDR2 as YYNGEE. In making TCR beta libraries, quantitative 5'-RACE with molecular barcodes was used. TCRdb re-derived calls from the 5' RACE reads in MiXCR, one entry per CDR3 protein. The table has about 6,000 distinct CDR3 sequences, 2.1% seen once. The receptor's source is a male donor with ankylosing spondylitis or in good health (not recorded which). The chain combines TRBV9 with TRBJ2-7; maybe TRBD1 (6 bases). Sequencing used blood, either unsorted or a sorted T cell fraction (not recorded which). CDR3 sequence: CASSVGGPGAYEQYF. The CDR3 DNA follows: TGTGCCAGCAGCGTAGGGGGCCCAGGGGCCTACGAGCAGTACTTC.